A selection of T cell receptor beta chains follows, all from one sample in a study of cytomegalovirus exposure and HLA in healthy donors. Method: immunoSEQ multiplex PCR; TCRdb's copy keeps in-frame clones and lacks some. Of roughly 82,000 clones in the sample, approximately 72% were seen once. Material for sequencing was PBMCs. Every receptor here comes from a woman between 40 and 55 years old in good health and CMV-seropositive. The CDR3 runs from the conserved cysteine through the conserved F or W. D genes are given only for firm matches. The listing skips clone size in some rows; elsewhere it reads once, few, many or a size class.

clone_size	d_call	v_call	j_call	cdr3_nt	cdr3_aa
.	TRBD1	TRBV13	TRBJ1-2	TGTGCCAGCAGCTTCGGACAGGGGGACTATGGCTACCCCTTC	CASSFGQGDYGYPF
few	.	TRBV7-6	TRBJ2-2	TGTGCCAGCAGCTTAGACTTCGGGGAGCTGTTTTTT	CASSLDFGELFF
.	.	TRBV25-1	TRBJ2-1	TGTGCCAGCAGCGAGACAAGCTCCTACAATGAGCAGTTCTTC	CASSETSSYNEQFF
.	.	TRBV9	TRBJ1-2	TGTGCCAGCAGCGCCTCGGGGGGCTACACCTTC	CASSASGGYTF
once	.	TRBV18	TRBJ1-1	TGTGCCAGCTCACCAATTCAAGGAACACCCGGAGGAATGAACACTGAAGCTTTCTTT	CASSPIQGTPGGMNTEAFF
few	.	TRBV4-3	TRBJ1-1	TGCGCCAGCAGCCAAGAATTATCCCGGGGGGCGCGGACTGAAGCTTTCTTT	CASSQELSRGARTEAFF
.	TRBD1	TRBV2	TRBJ1-5	TGTGCCAGCAGTTACACAGGGGAAGGTCAGCCCCAGCATTTT	CASSYTGEGQPQHF
.	.	TRBV28	TRBJ2-6	TGTGCCAGCAGTTCCCCAGGGCGCTCTGGGGCCAACGTCCTGACTTTC	CASSSPGRSGANVLTF
.	.	TRBV7-9	TRBJ2-7	TGTTCCAGCAGCTTCCTCAGCTCCTACGAGCAGTACTTC	CSSSFLSSYEQYF
.	.	TRBV15	TRBJ2-7	TGTGCCACCAGCAGAGATGTTCAGTACGAGCAGTACTTC	CATSRDVQYEQYF
.	TRBD2	TRBV30	TRBJ2-3	TGTGCCTGGAGTGTAACTGGCGGTGCGGGACGGGAGGATTTT	CAWSVTGGAGREDF
.	.	TRBV30	TRBJ1-4	TGTGCCTGGAGTTGGCAGGGAGGCGCTAATGAAAAACTGTTTTTT	CAWSWQGGANEKLFF
.	TRBD1	TRBV6-1	TRBJ2-3	TGTGCCAGCAGGGAAGGGGGCGCAGATACGCAGTATTTT	CASREGGADTQYF
.	TRBD2	TRBV7-2	TRBJ2-2	TGTGCCAGCAGCCACGGGACTAGGGAACCCGGGGAGCTGTTTTTT	CASSHGTREPGELFF
few	TRBD1	TRBV7-2	TRBJ1-5	TGTGCCAGCAGCACCGACAGGGGTAGCAATCAGCCCCAGCATTTT	CASSTDRGSNQPQHF
.	TRBD1	TRBV5-8	TRBJ2-2	TGTGCCAGCAGCTCCGGGACAGGGTCCACCGGGGAGCTGTTTTTT	CASSSGTGSTGELFF
few	TRBD1	TRBV4-1	TRBJ1-4	TGCGCCAGCAGCCAAGGGGGGGGACAGGGGCCAAAAATTTGTTTT	CASSQGGGQGPKICF
.	TRBD1	TRBV4-3	TRBJ2-2	TGCGCCAGCAGCCAAACCGGGACAGGTTACACCGGGGAGCTGTTTTTT	CASSQTGTGYTGELFF
few	TRBD2	TRBV10-3	TRBJ2-1	TGTGCCATCAGGCTAGCGGGAGTGGATGAGCAGTTCTTC	CAIRLAGVDEQFF
once	TRBD1	TRBV7-9	TRBJ1-3	TGTGCCAGCAGCCCAACAGGGGACACCATATATTTT	CASSPTGDTIYF
.	.	TRBV5-4	TRBJ1-2	TGTGCCAGCAGCACAGGCGTTAACTATGGCTACACCTTC	CASSTGVNYGYTF
.	.	TRBV7-9	TRBJ2-3	.	CASRVASGSYF
.	TRBD1	TRBV6-9	TRBJ2-6	TGTGCCAGCAGTCCATCCACCGGGACAGCCAACCGTCTAGGGGCCAACGTCCTGACTTTC	CASSPSTGTANRLGANVLTF
.	.	TRBV19	TRBJ1-1	TGTGCCAGTAGTGCGGTCGGACAGAACACTGAAGCTTTCTTT	CASSAVGQNTEAFF
.	TRBD2	TRBV5-4	TRBJ2-7	TGTGCCAGCAGCTTGGGTCGGTCGGCGGGGACTAGCGGGATCTACGAGCAGTACTTC	CASSLGRSAGTSGIYEQYF
once	.	TRBV30	TRBJ2-3	TGTGCCTGCACGTTCGGGACAGCGGGCCCAGATACGCAGTATTTT	CACTFGTAGPDTQYF
.	.	TRBV25-1	TRBJ1-1	TGTGCCAGCAGTGTGGCCCAAAACAGGGCGGGGAACACTGAAGCTTTCTTT	CASSVAQNRAGNTEAFF
.	.	TRBV29-1	TRBJ1-3	TGCAGCGTTGGGGGCAGGGCCCGCTCTGGAAACACCATATATTTT	CSVGGRARSGNTIYF